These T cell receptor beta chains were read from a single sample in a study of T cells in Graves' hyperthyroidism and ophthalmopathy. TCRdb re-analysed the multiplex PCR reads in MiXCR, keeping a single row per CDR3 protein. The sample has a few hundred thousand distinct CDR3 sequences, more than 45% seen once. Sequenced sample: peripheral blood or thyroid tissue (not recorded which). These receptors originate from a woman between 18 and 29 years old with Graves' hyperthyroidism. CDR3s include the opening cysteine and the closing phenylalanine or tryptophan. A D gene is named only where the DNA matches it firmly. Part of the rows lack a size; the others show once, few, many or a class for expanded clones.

TGTGCCAGCAGCCCGGGGGTCTACGAGCAGTACTTC | CASSPGVYEQYF | TRBJ2-7 | many | TRBV18 | .
TGTGCCAGCAGCCGGGGACAGGTTCGGAGGGAAAAACTGTTTTTT | CASSRGQVRREKLFF | TRBJ1-4 | . | TRBV7-9 | TRBD1
TGTGCCAGCTCACCAACGGGACAGATGAACACTGAAGCTTTCTTT | CASSPTGQMNTEAFF | TRBJ1-1 | many | TRBV18 | TRBD1
TGCAGTGCAAGGACTAGCGGGAGATCCTACGAGCAGTACTTC | CSARTSGRSYEQYF | TRBJ2-7 | . | TRBV20-1 | TRBD2
TGCGCCAGCCGTGGACAGGGGGGCCATGGGGCCAACGTCCTGACTTTC | CASRGQGGHGANVLTF | TRBJ2-6 | . | TRBV4-3 | TRBD1
TGTGCCAGCAGTTTAGTAGTTAGCGGGAGCCAAGAGACCCAGTACTTC | CASSLVVSGSQETQYF | TRBJ2-5 | many | TRBV12-3/TRBV12-4 | TRBD2
TGTGCCATCAGTGCACTAGACACCCTTTCCTATGGCTACACCTTC | CAISALDTLSYGYTF | TRBJ1-2 | . | TRBV10-3 | .
TGTGCTAGTGGTTTGGTACTAGGGAGGAGCTCTGGAAACACCATATATTTT | CASGLVLGRSSGNTIYF | TRBJ1-3 | many | TRBV12-5 | .
TGTGCCAGCAGCCCAGGGACTAGCGGGAGAGGATACAATGAGCAGTTCTTC | CASSPGTSGRGYNEQFF | TRBJ2-1 | . | TRBV7-7 | TRBD2
TGTGCTAGTGGTTTGGTTTCCCAGGGACGAGCTTTCTTT | CASGLVSQGRAFF | TRBJ1-1 | many | TRBV12-5 | .
TGTGCCAGCATAACCCCCGGACAGTATGGCTACACCTTC | CASITPGQYGYTF | TRBJ1-2 | . | TRBV7-9 | .
TGTGCCAGCAGCTTTGACACTGAAGCTTTCTTT | CASSFDTEAFF | TRBJ1-1 | many | TRBV11-2 | .
TGTGCCAGCAGCTTAGCGGGGACTAGCGCCTTTAGGTTGAATCAGTTCTTC | CASSLAGTSAFRLNQFF | TRBJ2-1 | few | TRBV7-2 | TRBD2
TGTGCCAGCAGCGGGGTATCCGGGTACGAGCAGTACTTC | CASSGVSGYEQYF | TRBJ2-7 | many | TRBV2 | .
TGTGCCATCCCAGTGAAGGGGGATATGAACACCGGGGAGCTGTTTTTT | CAIPVKGDMNTGELFF | TRBJ2-2 | many | TRBV10-3 | .
TGCGCCAGCAGCAAAAGGACTAGCGGGATTGGCGGGGAGCTGTTTTTT | CASSKRTSGIGGELFF | TRBJ2-2 | many | TRBV5-1 | TRBD2
TGTGCCAGCAGCCAAGAACCGCAGGGACTCACTGAAGCTTTCTTT | CASSQEPQGLTEAFF | TRBJ1-1 | many | TRBV3-1 | .
TGTGCCAGCAGTGAAGTAGGGGCATGGAAGGGCACTGAAGCTTTCTTT | CASSEVGAWKGTEAFF | TRBJ1-1 | many | TRBV6-1 | .
TGTGCCATCAGTGACCGGGAAGGGAGTTCACCCCTCCACTTT | CAISDREGSSPLHF | TRBJ1-6 | . | TRBV10-3 | .
TGTGCCAGCAGCGCTATCCCAGGGACCGAGAACTATGGCTACACCTTC | CASSAIPGTENYGYTF | TRBJ1-2 | . | TRBV2 | .
TGTGCCATCAGTGGGGGGGCTGAAGCTTTCTTT | CAISGGAEAFF | TRBJ1-1 | . | TRBV10-3 | .
TGTGCCAGCAGCCAAGAGGCGGTTACTAATTCACCCCTCCACTTT | CASSQEAVTNSPLHF | TRBJ1-6 | few | TRBV3-1 | .
TGTGCCATCAGTGGTAGGGTCCTGGGGCATGGCTACACCATATATTTT | CAISGRVLGHGYTIYF | TRBJ1-3 | . | TRBV10-3 | .
TGTGCCAGCATCGAAGTGAGGGTAGGGTATGGCTACACCTTC | CASIEVRVGYGYTF | TRBJ1-2 | many | TRBV7-9 | .
TGTGCCAGCAGCTTTGGGGTTTTCTCCTACGAGCAGTGCTTC | CASSFGVFSYEQCF | TRBJ2-7 | . | TRBV5-8 | .
TGTGCCATCAGTGCTGAGAATGAGCAGTACTTC | CAISAENEQYF | TRBJ2-7 | . | TRBV10-3 | .
TGCAGCGTCCTCACGGGACTAGGGTACGAGCAGTACTTC | CSVLTGLGYEQYF | TRBJ2-7 | many | TRBV29-1 | TRBD2
TGTGCCAGCTACTTTAGCGAGGGGGCGGAGGAGCAGTACTTC | CASYFSEGAEEQYF | TRBJ2-7 | . | TRBV2 | TRBD1
TGTGCCAGCACGACAGGGACCAGCCCCCAGCATTTT | CASTTGTSPQHF | TRBJ1-5 | once | TRBV2 | TRBD1
TGTGCCAGCAGTTACCGAGTAGGGGGCTCCTCACAGCAAGAGACCCAGTACTTC | CASSYRVGGSSQQETQYF | TRBJ2-5 | once | TRBV7-9 | TRBD1
TGTGCCACCCTCGAGGGTCTCGGGGAGACCCAGTACTTC | CATLEGLGETQYF | TRBJ2-5 | many | TRBV7-9 | .
TGTGCCAGCGGGGGGAGTCCAGGGGTTAGTGGCGCTTTCTTT | CASGGSPGVSGAFF | TRBJ1-1 | . | TRBV2 | .
TGTGCCAGCAGCTTAGGGAGCCGAGAGGGACGGGCCCAGTACTTC | CASSLGSREGRAQYF | TRBJ2-5 | . | TRBV7-2 | .
TGCGCCAGCAGTGAGGGCCCGGGATGGAACACTGAAGCTTTCTTT | CASSEGPGWNTEAFF | TRBJ1-1 | . | TRBV10-2 | .
TGTGCCAGCACCCCTAGCGGGATTTACGAGCAGTACTTC | CASTPSGIYEQYF | TRBJ2-7 | . | TRBV7-3 | TRBD2
TGCGCCAGCAGCCATACCGACAGGGGGGACTCCTACGAGCAGTACTTC | CASSHTDRGDSYEQYF | TRBJ2-7 | . | TRBV7-2 | TRBD1
TGTGCCAGCAGTGAGCGGGACACCGGGGAGCTGTTTTTT | CASSERDTGELFF | TRBJ2-2 | medium-sized | TRBV25-1 | .
TGCGCCAGCAGCTTGGGGCAGGGGGCGGAAAAACTGTTTTTT | CASSLGQGAEKLFF | TRBJ1-4 | many | TRBV5-1 | TRBD1
TGCAGCGTTGTTGAGGGGCGCCAAGAGACCCAGTACTTC | CSVVEGRQETQYF | TRBJ2-5 | . | TRBV29-1 | .
TGTGCCAGCAGTGCTAGAGCGGCAGAGACCTATGGCTACACCTTC | CASSARAAETYGYTF | TRBJ1-2 | . | TRBV25-1 | .